The 8 T cell receptor beta chains reported below all come from one sample, sequenced in a study of shared clonotypes between healthy human individuals. CD45RO-negative cells were positively selected for CCR7, leaving out terminally differentiated effector memory CD45RA+ cells. Produced via immunoSEQ multiplex PCR; TCRdb's table is partial and in-frame only. Of roughly 2 million clones in the sample, around 96% were seen once. The sample comprised naive CD8+ T cells sorted from blood. These receptors all stem from a man aged 18 to 35 in good health.

CDR3 amino acids: CASSQGGSGVAKNIQYF. CDR3 nucleotides: TGTGCCAGCAGCCAAGGCGGGAGCGGGGTAGCCAAAAACATTCAGTACTTC. The gene calls are TRBV4-2 and TRBJ2-4, with 7 bases identical to TRBD2. V shed 1 base, J shed 0 bases, and the junction held 6 bases outside the gene matches. Germline CDR1 reads LGHNA; CDR2 reads YNFKEQ. CDR3 length: 17 residues.

This chain joins TRBV9 and TRBJ2-3; D gene ambiguous. Trimming stripped 4 bases from V and 2 bases from J, with 8 bases between. The CDR3 extends over 13 amino acids. Germline lookup yields CDR1 SGDLS and CDR2 YYNGEE. The CDR3 coding sequence is TGTGCCAGCAGCCCCCCGTTCACAGATACGCAGTATTTT. Amino acid sequence: CASSPPFTDTQYF.

This rearrangement joins TRBV13 to TRBJ2-2, with 14 bases identical to TRBD2. Trimming took 4 bases from V and 8 from J; bases not matched to a gene: 6. The CDR3 covers 16 residues. The germline V gene has CDR1 PRHDT and CDR2 FYEKMQ (reference sequence). The CDR3 nucleotides are TGTGCCAGCAGCTCCGGGACTAGCGGGAGATTGGGGGAGCTGTTTTTT. Translated, it gives CASSSGTSGRLGELFF.

The V gene is TRBV7-9, the J gene TRBJ1-5; 7 bases are a match to TRBD1. Germline loops: CDR1 SEHNR, CDR2 FQNEAQ (reference sequence). This CDR3 region has 15 residues. V lost 4 bases to trimming and J lost 5 bases; unmatched junction nucleotides: 8. The CDR3 reads CASSSGQGDYQPQHF. Written as DNA, the CDR3 is TGTGCCAGCAGCTCTGGGCAGGGGGACTATCAGCCCCAGCATTTT.

The chain employs TRBV30 and TRBJ1-5; D unresolved. CDR1 is GTSNPN and CDR2 is SVGIG in the germline V gene (reference sequence). This CDR3 has 14 amino acids. Trimming cost V 5 bases and J 0 bases, with 11 bases left between them. The CDR3 nucleotides are TGTGCCTGGTCCGATAGTCATAGCAATCAGCCCCAGCATTTT. The encoded protein is CAWSDSHSNQPQHF.

This chain joins TRBV30 and TRBJ2-2; D uncertain. This CDR3 has 11 residues. Germline CDR1 GTSNPN, CDR2 SVGIG (reference sequence). Trimming stripped 2 bases from V and 7 bases from J, with 5 bases between. CDR3 amino acids: CAWSMGGELFF. The CDR3 nucleotides read TGTGCCTGGAGTATGGGCGGGGAGCTGTTTTTT. The full variable domain, rest sourced from reference TRBV30 and TRBJ2-2, is SQTIHQWPATLVQPVGSPLSLECTVEGTSNPNLYWYRQAAGRGLQLLFYSVGIGQISSEVPQNLSASRPQDRQFILSSKKLLLSDSGFYLCAWSMGGELFFGEGSRLTVL.

This clone showed up just once. The sample contains more than one DNA sequence encoding this CDR3. The gene calls are TRBV9 and TRBJ2-1; 7 nucleotides align to TRBD2. This CDR3 spans 15 amino acids. Germline CDR1 is SGDLS and CDR2 is YYNGEE. V gave up 4 bases and J gave up 0 bases; unmatched junction bases: 4. CDR3: CASSPGGSSYNEQFF. The CDR3 DNA sequence: TGTGCCAGCAGCCCGGGAGGAAGCTCCTACAATGAGCAGTTCTTC.

Details on this clone: Other DNA variants within this sample encode the same CDR3. This chain joins TRBV7-6 and TRBJ2-1; tentative D call: TRBD2 (5 bases). The V and J ends lost 3 bases and 6 bases respectively, with 6 bases between them. Germline CDR1 reads SGHVS; CDR2 reads FNYEAQ. The CDR3 has 12 amino acids. The CDR3 spells CASSLSGNEQFF. CDR3 nucleotide sequence: TGTGCCAGCAGCTTGAGCGGCAATGAGCAGTTCTTC.